Sequencing of this T cell receptor beta chain was carried out in a study of T cell repertoires in cytomegalovirus infection (dated by TCRdb to between 2017 and 2020). Study-wide context: The HLA type of each donor mattered for the analysis, because public TCR beta signatures pointed to carriage of CMV infection along with the matching HLA type. The study at large found these results: The ex vivo response was dominated by HLA-C-restricted CMV-specific TCR beta clonotypes, which also provided the single most frequent clonotype in two of eight donors. Cumulative frequency of public TCR beta family members discriminated carriers of CMV infection plus the relevant HLA type in this cohort and an independent approximately 350-donor cohort.

Ten or more counts support this clonotype. It lacks a known antigen. Base qualities are not provided; no much larger clone lies one nucleotide away. Sequencing was carried out with an Illumina HiSeq 1500. Through fastp at Q25 and MiXCR, TCRdb rebuilt clones from the public reads, retaining in-frame beta chains. Every CDR3 protein is listed once, alongside the most common genes and DNA of its rows. The sample includes 300,000 to 400,000 distinct CDR3 sequences, with 9% to 9.5% observed a single time. About 4.5% of the sample goes to the ten largest clones. The CDR3 spans 14 residues, from the cysteine through the phenylalanine. Kept here is only the CDR3 DNA, which spans 42 bases and is read in frame from base 1. In the germline V gene (reference sequence), CDR1 corresponds to DFQATT and CDR2 to SNEGSKA. Clipping removes 3 bases from V and 1 base from J, with 5 as the unmatched junction base count.

The sequence is built from TRBV20-1 and TRBJ2-7, with 8 central nucleotides matching TRBD1. The TCR comes from a human donor in good health (CMV status not recorded). Some clones in this sample may be carry-over from other donors' samples. The sequencing input was PBMCs. The CDR3 region: CSARDREVSYEQYF. The nucleotide sequence is given as TGCAGTGCTAGGGACAGGGAGGTGTCCTACGAGCAGTACTTC.